What follows describes a single TCR beta chain. Trimming pared 4 bases from V and 1 base from J, leaving 26 bases between. This CDR3 has 20 residues. Germline V gene lookup returns CDR1 PRHDT and CDR2 FYEKMQ (reference sequence). This entry is derived from a study of OX40 agonist ivuxolimab in advanced cancers. Study information: The patients got ivuxolimab, which is an agonistic anti-OX40 (CD134) antibody. Patients enrolled in dose escalation were diagnosed with hepatocellular carcinoma, melanoma, renal cell or head and neck cancer. Averaging about 60 years in age, with a range of 23 to 79, the cohort was 82.7% male.

The method was immunoSEQ multiplex PCR; TCRdb's version includes in-frame clones alone and lacks a portion of them. The sample includes about 67,000 clones, about 80% of them seen just once. The TCR originated in an adult with an advanced solid tumor such as melanoma, head and neck, liver or kidney cancer. Sample: CD4+ or CD8+ T cells sorted from blood, taken in a trial of the OX40 agonist ivuxolimab. The V and J genes are TRBV13 and TRBJ2-4; D is tentatively TRBD1 or TRBD2 (5 bases each). The CDR3 spells CASSSDASGPEWNAKNIQYF. The CDR3 region has the DNA TGTGCCAGCAGCTCGGATGCCTCGGGACCCGAATGGAATGCCAAAAACATTCAGTACTTC. Variable domain in full (rest from reference TRBV13 and TRBJ2-4): AAGVIQSPRHLIKEKRETATLKCYPIPRHDTVYWYQQGPGQDPQFLISFYEKMQSDKGSIPDRFSAQQFSDYHSELNMSSLELGDSALYFCASSSDASGPEWNAKNIQYFGAGTRLSVL.